Below, 28 T cell receptor beta chains from the same sample are listed, as sequenced in a study of cytomegalovirus exposure and HLA in healthy donors. The PCR ran on 60 Vbeta and 13 Jbeta primers. Clones were read by immunoSEQ multiplex PCR, and TCRdb kept only the in-frame ones, dropping some. The top ten hold less than 3.5% of the sample, which has over 150,000 clones, roughly 80% seen once. Sequencing input: PBMCs. The origin of the receptors is a woman in her 30s in good health and CMV-seronegative.

The chain joins TRBV5-1 to TRBJ1-2; 7 nucleotides align to TRBD1. Germline values: CDR1 SGHRS, CDR2 YFSETQ. J was trimmed by 2 bases and V by 4 bases; bases with no gene match: 20. The CDR3 length is 19 residues. CDR3 region: CASSTDDRQGQRSNYGYTF. The CDR3 DNA reads TGCGCCAGCAGCACTGATGACCGACAGGGACAAAGATCAAACTATGGCTACACCTTC.

This clone was counted once. The rearrangement joins TRBV10-3 to TRBJ2-7, with 7 positions matching TRBD1. Per the germline V gene, CDR1 is ENHRY and CDR2 is SYGVKD. The CDR3 has 16 amino acids. Trimming removed 1 base from V and 1 base from J; junction bases left unmatched: 7. CDR3 sequence: CAISEWGTVTSYEQYF. CDR3 coding DNA: TGTGCCATCAGTGAGTGGGGGACAGTTACTTCCTACGAGCAGTACTTC.

V and J are TRBV7-9 and TRBJ2-7; no definite D call. Germline V gene sequence: CDR1 SEHNR, CDR2 FQNEAQ (reference sequence). Deletions cut 6 bases from V and 3 bases from J, with 15 bases between. This CDR3 has 14 residues. CDR3 amino acids: CASSYTGSGYEQYF. CDR3 coding DNA: TGTGCCAGCAGTTATACGGGTTCGGGCTACGAGCAGTACTTC.

The chain is built from TRBV30 and TRBJ1-2; tentative D call: TRBD1 (5 bases). Germline CDR1 is GTSNPN and CDR2 is SVGIG (reference sequence). V lost 5 bases and J lost 4, with 8 bases in between. The CDR3 loop spans 11 amino acids. The CDR3 is CAWGGVYGYTF. CDR3 coding DNA: TGTGCCTGGGGGGGGGTCTATGGCTACACCTTC.

Only one count was recorded for this clone. The genes are TRBV5-1 and TRBJ2-7; TRBD2 matches at 10 bases. Per the germline V gene, CDR1 is SGHRS and CDR2 is YFSETQ. Unmatched junction bases numbered 3, after V lost 3 bases and J lost 3 bases. CDR3 length equals 14 residues. CDR3 protein: CASSWSGGGYEQYF. The CDR3 DNA reads as TGCGCCAGCAGCTGGAGCGGGGGGGGCTACGAGCAGTACTTC.

V is TRBV11-2 and J is TRBJ2-7; no firm D call. Germline-derived CDR1 and CDR2 are SGHAT and FQNNGV. Trimming stripped 5 bases from V and 1 base from J, with 6 bases between. The CDR3 runs 12 residues. The CDR3 nucleotides read TGTGCCAGCAGCCGCCGGTCCTACGAGCAGTACTTC. As protein: CASSRRSYEQYF.

The sample holds a few counts of this clone. This CDR3 fails to terminate in the conserved phenylalanine or tryptophan, so it likely reflects a read error. The DNA is omitted, as the CDR3 cannot be located on it reliably, and the CDR3 follows TCRdb's listing. The chain recombines TRBV25-1 with TRBJ1-2. Germline-derived CDR1 and CDR2 are MGHDK and SYGVNS. The CDR3 adds up to 9 amino acids, both ends counted. The CDR3 reads CASSERGRS.

In nucleotides, the CDR3 is TGTGCCTGGGAAATTTCAGGGGGTTTAGGCTATGGCTACACCTTC. This codes for CAWEISGGLGYGYTF. The chain couples TRBV30 to TRBJ1-2; TRBD1 agrees at 7 bases. Germline loops: CDR1 GTSNPN, CDR2 SVGIG (reference sequence). The V segment lost 5 bases and the J segment 4 bases; nucleotides outside the gene matches: 13. The CDR3 is 15 residues long.

This clone was seen only a few times. The chain carries TRBV6-6 and TRBJ2-6; no clear D. Trimming shortened V by 10 bases and J by 1 base, and 17 bases separated the two germline ends. The CDR3 runs to 16 residues. Germline-derived CDR1 and CDR2 are MNHNY and SVGAGI (reference sequence). The CDR3 loop reads CATSPSIPSGANVLTF. CDR3 DNA sequence: TGTGCCACCTCCCCGAGCATACCATCTGGGGCCAACGTCCTGACTTTC.

The chain uses TRBV27 and TRBJ2-1; 12 positions match TRBD2. V lost 2 bases to trimming and J lost 9 bases; unmatched junction nucleotides: 5. CDR1 and CDR2 (germline): MNHEY, SMNVEV (reference sequence). CDR3 size: 15 residues. The CDR3 loop is CASSLARTSGTEQFF. DNA for the CDR3: TGTGCCAGCAGTTTAGCCAGGACTAGCGGGACTGAGCAGTTCTTC.

This clone was picked up one time. The V and J genes are TRBV7-9 and TRBJ2-3; the D is unclear. The germline V and J ends were trimmed by 0 bases and 7 bases, with 5 bases remaining between them. CDR3 size: 12 residues. Germline V gene data show CDR1 as SEHNR and CDR2 as FQNEAQ (reference sequence). Written as DNA, the CDR3 is TGTGCCAGCAGCTTAGCCGGGTATACGCAGTATTTT. Its protein product is CASSLAGYTQYF.

About this clone: This CDR3 is also generated by other DNA sequences in the sample. As DNA, the CDR3 is TGTGCCTGGAGCCCGACAGGGAACCAACCCCAGCATTTT. Protein: CAWSPTGNQPQHF. The chain has TRBV30 and TRBJ1-5; 7 positions agree with TRBD1. The CDR3 covers 13 residues. V gave up 3 bases and J gave up 10 bases; unmatched junction bases: 9. CDR1 GTSNPN and CDR2 SVGIG come from the germline V gene (reference sequence).

This clone was seen only a few times. The genes are TRBV4-1 and TRBJ2-7; 12 bases are a match to TRBD2. V lost 3 bases and J lost 1; bases outside the gene matches: 4. The length of the CDR3 is 16 residues. Per germline, CDR1 MGHRA and CDR2 YSYEKL. As DNA, the CDR3 is TGCGCCAGCAGCCAGAAACTAGCGGGAGGATCCTACGAGCAGTACTTC. Translated, it gives CASSQKLAGGSYEQYF.

The chain carries TRBV7-6 and TRBJ2-3; unclear D gene. CDR1 and CDR2 (germline): SGHVS, FNYEAQ. V lost 5 bases, J lost 8 bases, and 11 bases lay in between. CDR3 length: 12 amino acids. CDR3 sequence (DNA): TGTGCCAGCAGCGCTATCTCGGGTACGCAGTATTTT. The encoded protein is CASSAISGTQYF.

The chain links TRBV2 to TRBJ2-5, with 7 bases fitting TRBD1. Germline CDR1 reads SNHLY; CDR2 reads FYNNEI. V shed 6 bases, J shed 4 bases, and the junction held 2 bases outside the gene matches. The CDR3 contains 12 residues. CDR3 DNA: TGTGCCAGCAGGACAGGGATAGAGACCCAGTACTTC. Its protein is CASRTGIETQYF.

With regard to this clone: One junction end does not reproduce the germline sequence, and a read error may be involved. The chain recombines TRBV7-9 with TRBJ1-1; D call uncertain. The CDR3 consists of 12 residues. Per the germline V gene, CDR1 is SEHNR and CDR2 is FQNEAQ (reference sequence). In nucleotides, the CDR3 is TGTTCCAGCAGCCTCTCCCCCACTGAAGCTTTCTTT. Translation: CSSSLSPTEAFF.

V usage is TRBV29-1 and J usage is TRBJ1-1; D uncertain. The CDR3 is made up of 12 amino acids. The germline V gene encodes CDR1 SQVTM and CDR2 ANQGSEA. V gave up 3 bases and J gave up 6 bases, with 11 bases separating them. CDR3: CSVDRGGSEAFF. CDR3 DNA: TGCAGCGTTGATCGGGGAGGCTCTGAAGCTTTCTTT.

The chain is built from TRBV6-6 and TRBJ2-1, with 7 bases matching TRBD2. The V gene's germline CDR1 is MNHNY and CDR2 SVGAGI (reference sequence). This CDR3 is built from 15 residues. V trimming: 4 bases; J trimming: 2 bases; junction bases outside the gene matches: 5. CDR3 sequence reads: CASSLGGSPYNEQFF. The CDR3 region has the DNA TGTGCCAGCAGTTTGGGGGGGAGTCCCTACAATGAGCAGTTCTTC.

The chain carries TRBV5-1 and TRBJ2-2, with 8 bases matching TRBD2. The V and J ends lost 0 bases and 3 bases, in that order; junction bases with no gene match: 7. There are 17 residues in the CDR3. Looked up from germline, CDR1 is SGHRS and CDR2 is YFSETQ. The CDR3 loop is CASSLGTSGIYTGELFF. Here the CDR3 DNA reads TGCGCCAGCAGCTTGGGTACTAGCGGCATTTACACCGGGGAGCTGTTTTTT.

A note on this clone: In the same sample, other DNA sequences code for this CDR3. The chain combines TRBV6-5 with TRBJ1-1; D ambiguous. This CDR3 spans 13 amino acids. Germline CDR1 reads MNHEY; CDR2 reads SVGAGI. The ends were cut back, 2 bases at V and 5 bases at J, with 9 bases in the middle. This CDR3 is CASSYGGLTEAFF. In nucleotides, the CDR3 is TGTGCCAGCAGTTACGGAGGACTAACTGAAGCTTTCTTT.

This chain joins TRBV10-3 and TRBJ2-6; D not certain. This CDR3 contains 15 residues. Trimming removed 0 bases from V and 4 bases from J, with 7 bases in between. The germline gives CDR1 ENHRY, CDR2 SYGVKD. CDR3 nucleotides: TGTGCCATCAGTGAGTCAGAACTCGGGGCCAACGTCCTGACTTTC. Encoded protein: CAISESELGANVLTF.

Remarks on this clone: A read error may account for a junction end that differs from germline. The rearrangement uses TRBV2 and TRBJ1-3; unclear D gene. Germline V gives CDR1 SNHLY, CDR2 FYNNEI. The CDR3 is 14 residues long. CDR3 loop: CASTEESSGNTIYF. In DNA, the CDR3 is TGTGCCAGCACTGAAGAGAGCTCTGGAAACACCATATATTTT.

The chain employs TRBV19 and TRBJ1-4; 7 bases line up with TRBD1. V was pared by 7 bases and J by 14 bases, with 19 bases of the junction left unmatched. The CDR3 is 15 amino acids. Germline loops: CDR1 LNHDA, CDR2 SQIVND (reference sequence). In DNA form, the CDR3 reads TGTGCCAGTAAGAACAGGGGAACCCCTGGCTTTCCTCTGTTTTTT. Its translation is CASKNRGTPGFPLFF.

The chain recombines TRBV28 with TRBJ2-7, with D tentatively TRBD2 (6 bases). Germline loops: CDR1 MDHEN, CDR2 SYDVKM. The CDR3 runs 14 residues. V dropped 6 bases and J dropped 4 bases, with 16 bases sitting between them. DNA of the CDR3: TGTGCCAGCAGGTCAGCGGGCGGGCTTTACGAGCAGTACTTC. Translating gives CASRSAGGLYEQYF.

The CDR3 sequence: CASLTRLSHLLTDTQYF. CDR3 bases: TGTGCCAGCCTTACCCGACTTTCCCACTTACTCACAGATACGCAGTATTTT. This sequence joins TRBV28 and TRBJ2-3; no firm D call. The CDR3 covers 17 residues. V shed 8 bases and J shed 2 bases, with 23 bases lying between them. The germline gives CDR1 MDHEN, CDR2 SYDVKM.

This chain uses TRBV4-2 with TRBJ1-2; D remains unclear. CDR1 is LGHNA and CDR2 is YNFKEQ in the germline V gene. With 1 base removed from V and 8 bases from J, the gap between germline ends came to 14 bases. The CDR3 spans 14 residues. DNA for the CDR3: TGTGCCAGCAGCCAAGTCGGGGAAGGCGGGGGCTACACCTTC. Residues: CASSQVGEGGGYTF.

The CDR3: CASSFVRDSGANVLTF. CDR3 nucleotide sequence: TGTGCCAGCAGCTTCGTGCGAGACTCTGGGGCCAACGTCCTGACTTTC. The genes are TRBV5-4 and TRBJ2-6; D unresolved. Germline CDR1 SGHNT, CDR2 YYREEE (reference sequence). This CDR3 region has 16 residues. The V and J ends lost 2 bases and 0 bases respectively, with 9 bases between them.

The chain carries TRBV4-1 and TRBJ2-5; the D is unclear. This CDR3 is built from 14 residues. V lost 2 bases, J lost 6 bases, and 13 bases lay in between. Per germline, CDR1 MGHRA and CDR2 YSYEKL. The CDR3, as DNA: TGCGCCAGCAGCCAACTGTCCCCTCCCCAGACCCAGTACTTC. This gives the protein CASSQLSPPQTQYF.